The 15 T cell receptor beta chains listed next were all sequenced from one sample in a study of blood T cell repertoires in COVID-19. The protocol was immunoSEQ multiplex PCR, while the TCRdb copy is restricted to in-frame clones and leaves out a portion. The sample has 100,000 to 150,000 clones, roughly nine tenths seen once. Sequenced: peripheral blood. The receptors stem from a man aged 45-65 years with active COVID-19.

The chain carries TRBV6-4 and TRBJ2-2; 9 bases agree with TRBD2. Germline loops: CDR1 MRHNA, CDR2 SNTAGT. The junction had 5 bases not matched to a gene; V was cut back by 5 bases and J by 4 bases. This CDR3 contains 15 residues. The CDR3 DNA reads TGTGCCAGCAGTCCTCGCGGGGGGGTCACCGGGGAGCTGTTTTTT. Its protein is CASSPRGGVTGELFF.

The chain is built from TRBV4-2 and TRBJ2-1; D call uncertain. The germline gives CDR1 LGHNA, CDR2 YNFKEQ. The V end lost 1 base, the J end lost 2 bases, and 15 bases lay between the germline ends. The CDR3 length is 17 residues. In DNA, the CDR3 is TGTGCCAGCAGCCAAGCCGGCGGCAGACCCACCTACAATGAGCAGTTCTTC. Residues: CASSQAGGRPTYNEQFF.

The rearrangement joins TRBV6-5 to TRBJ2-2; D perhaps matches TRBD1 (5 bases). Germline CDR1 reads MNHEY; CDR2 reads SVGAGI. This CDR3 contains 14 residues. Between the trimmed V and J ends, which lost 5 bases and 1 base, there was a span of 8 bases. This CDR3 is CASSPGLNTGELFF. CDR3 DNA: TGTGCCAGCAGTCCAGGGTTGAACACCGGGGAGCTGTTTTTT.

DNA of the CDR3: TGTGCCAGCAGCTTAGGTGGGACAGGGATCACTGAAGCTTTCTTT. As protein: CASSLGGTGITEAFF. V is TRBV7-9 and J is TRBJ1-1; 9 bases match TRBD1. Germline V gene lookup returns CDR1 SEHNR and CDR2 FQNEAQ (reference sequence). The CDR3 spans 15 residues. J lost 4 bases, V lost 1 base, and 4 bases had no gene match.

The chain carries TRBV27 and TRBJ2-5; TRBD1 might be the D (6 bases). This CDR3 is 13 amino acids long. Looked up from germline, CDR1 is MNHEY and CDR2 is SMNVEV (reference sequence). Between the trimmed V and J ends, which lost 5 bases and 2 bases, there was a span of 9 bases. This CDR3 is CASSRDTQETQYF. For the CDR3, the DNA is TGTGCCAGCAGTCGGGACACGCAAGAGACCCAGTACTTC.

The count of this clone is one. The chain recombines TRBV5-1 with TRBJ2-1; 8 bases are shared with TRBD1. CDR3 length equals 15 residues. V was clipped by 5 bases and J by 3 bases; unmatched bases: 7. Germline assignment: CDR1 SGHRS and CDR2 YFSETQ. Written as DNA, the CDR3 is TGCGCCAGCAGGGCCGTACAGGGGGTCTACAATGAGCAGTTCTTC. Its translation: CASRAVQGVYNEQFF.

V is TRBV5-1 and J is TRBJ2-7; 11 positions match TRBD2. The CDR3 has 15 amino acids. Per germline, CDR1 SGHRS and CDR2 YFSETQ. V was pared by 4 bases and J by 3 bases, with 6 bases of the junction left unmatched. CDR3: CASSPLAGGFYEQYF. CDR3 nucleotide sequence: TGCGCCAGCAGCCCTCTAGCGGGGGGATTCTACGAGCAGTACTTC.

The chain couples TRBV6-1 to TRBJ2-1; the match to TRBD2 covers 14 bases. Trimming cost V 3 bases and J 9 bases; bases outside gene matches: 7. Germline CDR1 is MNHNS and CDR2 is SASEGT. The CDR3 has 16 residues. In nucleotides, the CDR3 is TGTGCCAGCAGTGAGACTAGCGGGAGGGCCAGGGGTGAGCAGTTCTTC. It encodes CASSETSGRARGEQFF.

The chain joins TRBV11-2 to TRBJ1-6; D gene unclear. Trimming stripped 5 bases from V and 0 bases from J, with 11 bases between. This CDR3 is built from 16 residues. Germline V gene lookup returns CDR1 SGHAT and CDR2 FQNNGV. The CDR3 here is CASSRPMSSYNSPLHF. The DNA of the CDR3 is TGTGCCAGCAGCCGCCCCATGAGCTCCTATAATTCACCCCTCCACTTT.

This chain connects TRBV7-8 to TRBJ2-1, with 9 bases aligning to TRBD2. CDR3 length: 14 residues. Trimming at V came to 8 bases and at J to 8 bases, leaving 10 bases not matched to a gene. In germline, CDR1 is SGHVS, CDR2 FQNEAQ. The chain's CDR3 is CASRRGGTGDEQFF. CDR3 sequence (DNA): TGTGCCAGCCGGCGGGGGGGGACCGGTGATGAGCAGTTCTTC.

The V call is TRBV7-2, the J call TRBJ2-2; TRBD1 agrees at 10 bases. The junction had 1 base not matched to a gene; V was cut back by 2 bases and J by 4 bases. CDR3 size: 15 residues. CDR1 is SGHTA and CDR2 is FQGNSA in the germline V gene. The CDR3 spells CASSLWTGGTGELFF. Written as DNA, the CDR3 is TGTGCCAGCAGCTTATGGACAGGGGGCACCGGGGAGCTGTTTTTT. The entire variable domain, with the rest obtained from reference TRBV7-2 and TRBJ2-2, is as follows: GAGVSQSPSNKVTEKGKDVELRCDPISGHTALYWYRQSLGQGLEFLIYFQGNSAPDKSGLPSDRFSAERTGGSVSTLTIQRTQQEDSAVYLCASSLWTGGTGELFFGEGSRLTVL.

V gene TRBV6-6 combines with J gene TRBJ1-5; D uncertain. The CDR3 is 16 residues long. Trimming cost V 7 bases and J 0 bases, with 16 bases left between them. The germline CDR1 and CDR2 sequences are MNHNY and SVGAGI (reference sequence). CDR3 DNA sequence: TGTGCCAGCATTCCCGAGGCGACGGATAGCAATCAGCCCCAGCATTTT. Its translation: CASIPEATDSNQPQHF.

The V gene is TRBV4-2, the J gene TRBJ2-3, with unresolved D. Germline-derived CDR1 and CDR2 are LGHNA and YNFKEQ. Trimming took 0 bases from V and 6 from J, leaving 16 bases between them. The CDR3 has 16 residues. The CDR3: CASSQDGPRSADTQYF. The CDR3, as DNA: TGTGCCAGCAGCCAAGACGGCCCCCGGAGCGCCGATACGCAGTATTTT.

The chain couples TRBV3-1 (or the pseudogene TRBV3-2) to TRBJ1-4, with D possibly TRBD1 on 5 matching bases. The germline gives CDR1 LGHDT, CDR2 YNNKEL (reference sequence). The CDR3 runs 13 residues. The V and J ends lost 5 bases and 7 bases respectively, with 11 bases between them. The CDR3 nucleotides are TGTGCCAGCAGCGCCCGGGGGGTTGAAAAACTGTTTTTT. Encoded protein: CASSARGVEKLFF.

The chain combines TRBV6-1 with TRBJ2-2, with D perhaps matching TRBD1 (5 bases). The CDR3 extends over 15 amino acids. V lost 1 base, J lost 0 bases, and 6 bases lay in between. The germline V gene has CDR1 MNHNS and CDR2 SASEGT. DNA of the CDR3: TGTGCCAGCAGTGAAGAAGGGGCGAACACCGGGGAGCTGTTTTTT. This translates into CASSEEGANTGELFF.